These 30 T cell receptor beta chains were sequenced from one sample in a study of early T cells in non-severe SARS-CoV-2 infection. In TCRdb, the 5' RACE reads were re-called with MiXCR into one record per CDR3 protein. The sample contains some 87,000 distinct CDR3 sequences, roughly 13% of which appear only once. The sample consisted of whole blood. The source is an adult who was a healthcare worker with PCR-confirmed SARS-CoV-2 infection or an uninfected control (not recorded which).

The J gene is TRBJ2-7, the V gene TRBV3-1; maybe TRBD2 (6 bases). The germline gives CDR1 LGHDT, CDR2 YNNKEL (reference sequence). CDR3 length: 14 residues. V dropped 3 bases and J dropped 3 bases, with 12 bases sitting between them. The CDR3 nucleotides read TGTGCCAGCAGCCATGGCCCGGGACTCTACGAGCAGTACTTC. Its translation: CASSHGPGLYEQYF.

Only a few counts were recorded for this clonotype. The V call is TRBV20-1, the J call TRBJ1-1; D is uncertain. Germline V gene sequence: CDR1 DFQATT, CDR2 SNEGSKA (reference sequence). There are 13 residues in the CDR3. The V end lost 3 bases, the J end lost 7 bases, and 15 bases lay between the germline ends. This CDR3 is CSARDGLSVEAFF. The CDR3, as DNA: TGCAGTGCTAGGGACGGGCTCAGTGTTGAAGCTTTCTTT.

This clonotype appeared many times. J is TRBJ2-4 and V is TRBV5-6; D remains ambiguous. The length of the CDR3 is 14 residues. Per the germline V gene, CDR1 is SGHDT and CDR2 is YYEEEE. Trimming took off 0 bases at V and 4 bases at J, with 8 bases between the two ends. The CDR3 loop is CASSLGASKNIQYF. CDR3 nucleotide sequence: TGTGCCAGCAGCTTGGGGGCCAGTAAAAACATTCAGTACTTC.

This clonotype was found many times. The chain carries TRBV11-2 and TRBJ1-4; D ambiguous. This CDR3 has 13 residues. Germline V CDR1 and CDR2: SGHAT, FQNNGV. V gave up 0 bases and J gave up 8 bases, with 7 bases separating them. In DNA, the CDR3 is TGTGCCAGCAGCTTAGATAACAGCGAAAAACTGTTTTTT. Translating gives CASSLDNSEKLFF. Full variable domain (missing parts from reference TRBV11-2 and TRBJ1-4): EAGVAQSPRYKIIEKRQSVAFWCNPISGHATLYWYQQILGQGPKLLIQFQNNGVVDDSQLPKDRFSAERLKGVDSTLKIQPAKLEDSAVYLCASSLDNSEKLFFGSGTQLSVL.

This clonotype was seen many times. The chain recombines TRBV5-6 with TRBJ2-7, with D possibly being TRBD1 (6 bases). This CDR3 is 14 amino acids long. Trimming removed 2 bases from V and 4 bases from J, with 13 bases in between. CDR1 SGHDT and CDR2 YYEEEE come from the germline V gene. The CDR3 loop is CASSFAGDRYEQYF. DNA of the CDR3: TGTGCCAGCAGCTTTGCAGGAGACAGGTACGAGCAGTACTTC.

The rearrangement joins TRBV6-5 to TRBJ2-3; D is perhaps TRBD2 (5 bases). The CDR3 has 16 amino acids. Germline CDR1 MNHEY, CDR2 SVGAGI. V was pared by 0 bases and J by 6 bases, with 16 bases between. CDR3 DNA sequence: TGTGCCAGCAGTTACTCAGCGGATACCCGGTGGGATACGCAGTATTTT. Translating gives CASSYSADTRWDTQYF.

This clonotype was seen a handful of times. The chain employs TRBV29-1 and TRBJ2-1; D possibly matches TRBD1 or TRBD2 (6 bases each). CDR3 size: 14 residues. CDR1 is SQVTM and CDR2 is ANQGSEA in the germline V gene. The germline V and J ends were trimmed by 4 bases and 4 bases, with 14 bases remaining between them. Written as DNA, the CDR3 is TGCAGCGTTGCAATAGGGGGGTTGTACAATGAGCAGTTCTTC. This codes for CSVAIGGLYNEQFF.

This clonotype was found many times. This rearrangement joins TRBV5-1 to TRBJ1-1; the D is unclear. This CDR3 has 14 amino acids. Per the germline V gene, CDR1 is SGHRS and CDR2 is YFSETQ. V was pared by 4 bases and J by 3 bases, with 13 bases between. DNA of the CDR3: TGCGCCAGCAGCCCCGATGGACTATACACTGAAGCTTTCTTT. The encoded protein is CASSPDGLYTEAFF.

The chain combines TRBV9 with TRBJ2-3; unclear D gene. The V end was cut by 0 bases, the J end by 2 bases, with 16 bases between. CDR3 size: 17 residues. Germline loops: CDR1 SGDLS, CDR2 YYNGEE. The CDR3 bases are TGTGCCAGCAGCGTAGTCGCCTTTATGGGGAACACAGATACGCAGTATTTT. Translated, it gives CASSVVAFMGNTDTQYF.

This clonotype was observed at least ten times. This rearrangement joins TRBV25-1 to TRBJ1-4, with D uncertain. CDR1 MGHDK and CDR2 SYGVNS come from the germline V gene. The length of the CDR3 is 12 residues. V was shortened by 10 bases and J by 6 bases, with 12 bases between the two germline ends. CDR3 residues: CATPRAYEKLFF. The CDR3, as DNA: TGTGCCACCCCCCGAGCCTATGAAAAACTGTTTTTT.

About this clonotype: A clone one base away is much larger, so this may be a read error. V usage is TRBV25-1 and J usage is TRBJ2-7; D gene uncertain. There are 15 residues in the CDR3. CDR1 is MGHDK, CDR2 SYGVNS, per germline. The CDR3 DNA is TGTGTCAGCAGTGAGGCCCCCCCCCGGATCGGCGAGCAGTACTTC. Amino acids: CVSSEAPPRIGEQYF.

The table lists this clonotype with a count of one. This could be a read error, since a much larger clone is one nucleotide away. The rearrangement joins TRBV29-1 to TRBJ1-1; the D is unclear. This CDR3 has 11 residues. Germline-derived CDR1 and CDR2 are SQVTM and ANQGSEA. Trimming took 3 bases from V and 3 from J, leaving 5 bases between them. The CDR3 DNA follows: TGCAGCGTTGACCGGGACACTGAAGCTTTCTTT. Its translation is CSVDRDTEAFF.

This clonotype was recorded a few times. This chain uses TRBV11-2 with TRBJ2-7; 10 bases line up with TRBD2. The germline gives CDR1 SGHAT, CDR2 FQNNGV. The CDR3 contains 16 residues. V lost 5 bases to trimming and J lost 1 base; unmatched junction nucleotides: 8. CDR3 amino acids: CASSPGLAAYSYEQYF. The CDR3 nucleotides read TGTGCCAGCAGCCCCGGACTAGCGGCCTATTCCTACGAGCAGTACTTC.

There are many counts of this clonotype. The chain employs TRBV14 and TRBJ2-1; 12 bases agree with TRBD2. Trimming cost V 4 bases and J 0 bases; bases outside gene matches: 10. Germline V gene lookup returns CDR1 SGHDN and CDR2 FVKESK. The CDR3 length is 19 residues. In nucleotides, the CDR3 is TGTGCCAGCAGCCGACCTAGCGGGGGGGCCTATAGCTCCTACAATGAGCAGTTCTTC. Protein product: CASSRPSGGAYSSYNEQFF.

This clonotype was recorded at least ten times. The chain links TRBV4-2 to TRBJ2-7; D is uncertain. Trimming took 1 base from V and 7 from J, leaving 8 bases between them. Germline CDR1 reads LGHNA; CDR2 reads YNFKEQ. CDR3 size: 12 residues. The CDR3 protein is CASSQVLGEQYF. DNA for the CDR3: TGTGCCAGCAGCCAAGTTTTGGGGGAGCAGTACTTC.

The chain uses TRBV11-2 and TRBJ2-5; 7 bases map to TRBD1. There are 15 residues in the CDR3. With V trimmed by 5 bases and J by 2 bases, 8 bases remained unmatched. Per germline, CDR1 SGHAT and CDR2 FQNNGV. CDR3 protein: CASSALRGQQETQYF. DNA of the CDR3: TGTGCCAGCAGCGCCCTTAGGGGGCAGCAAGAGACCCAGTACTTC.

This clonotype came up many times. The V and J genes are TRBV19 and TRBJ1-2; D gene ambiguous. Deletions cut 3 bases from V and 8 bases from J, with 10 bases between. Germline V gene data show CDR1 as LNHDA and CDR2 as SQIVND (reference sequence). The CDR3 consists of 12 residues. The CDR3 coding sequence is TGTGCCAGTAGTATGGCTCTCGAGGGCTACACCTTC. This codes for CASSMALEGYTF.

This clonotype was picked up a small number of times. The chain combines TRBV6-1 with TRBJ2-7; the match to TRBD1 covers 10 bases. V trimming: 8 bases; J trimming: 1 base; junction bases outside the gene matches: 8. The germline gives CDR1 MNHNS, CDR2 SASEGT. The CDR3 consists of 15 residues. The CDR3 loop is CASGRPGQGSYEQYF. The CDR3 DNA follows: TGTGCCAGCGGACGACCGGGACAGGGGTCCTACGAGCAGTACTTC.

The rearrangement uses TRBV6-6 and TRBJ1-2, with unresolved D. V shed 6 bases and J shed 6 bases, with 11 bases lying between them. Germline V gives CDR1 MNHNY, CDR2 SVGAGI (reference sequence). The CDR3 has 12 amino acids. The CDR3 DNA reads as TGTGCCAGCAGCGATCCGTCGGATGGCTACACCTTC. Encoded protein: CASSDPSDGYTF.

This sequence joins TRBV14 and TRBJ1-1, with D uncertain. V shed 4 bases and J shed 0 bases, with 12 bases lying between them. Per germline, CDR1 SGHDN and CDR2 FVKESK. CDR3 length: 15 amino acids. The chain's CDR3 is CASSRWDSVNTEAFF. The CDR3 coding sequence is TGTGCCAGCAGCCGCTGGGATTCCGTGAACACTGAAGCTTTCTTT.

V usage is TRBV9 and J usage is TRBJ2-7, with D tentatively TRBD1 (6 bases). The V end lost 9 bases, the J end lost 2 bases, and 18 bases lay between the germline ends. The V gene's germline CDR1 is SGDLS and CDR2 YYNGEE. The CDR3 contains 14 residues. The CDR3 loop is CANPPNRDPYEQYF. The CDR3 bases are TGTGCCAACCCACCAAACAGGGATCCCTACGAGCAGTACTTC. Full variable domain (missing parts from reference TRBV9 and TRBJ2-7): DSGVTQTPKHLITATGQRVTLRCSPRSGDLSVYWYQQSLDQGLQFLIQYYNGEERAKGNILERFSAQQFPDLHSELNLSSLELGDSALYFCANPPNRDPYEQYFGPGTRLTVT.

This clonotype was seen more than once but under ten times. The rearrangement joins TRBV6-2 or TRBV6-3 to TRBJ2-1; TRBD2 aligns across 14 bases. Unmatched junction bases numbered 5, after V lost 1 base and J lost 0 bases. CDR1 MNHEY and CDR2 SVGEGT come from the germline V gene. This CDR3 contains 19 residues. CDR3 residues: CASSYYGLAGGSSYNEQFF. The CDR3 nucleotides are TGTGCCAGCAGTTACTATGGACTAGCGGGGGGAAGCTCCTACAATGAGCAGTTCTTC.

This clonotype was seen a few times. A junction boundary mismatches the germline segment, possibly from a read error. CDR3 region: CASSPRSPGLSENTIYF. The CDR3 DNA follows: TGTGCCAGCAGCCCCCGCTCGCCGGGGTTGTCTGAAAACACCATATATTTT. J is TRBJ1-3 and V is TRBV7-9; D unresolved. Germline CDR1 SEHNR, CDR2 FQNEAQ (reference sequence). The CDR3 runs to 17 residues.

The V and J genes are TRBV6-6 and TRBJ2-1; 9 positions agree with TRBD1. This CDR3 spans 14 amino acids. J lost 10 bases, V lost 2 bases, and 6 bases had no gene match. Per the germline V gene, CDR1 is MNHNY and CDR2 is SVGAGI (reference sequence). The CDR3 sequence is CASSYPDRGGEQFF. In DNA, the CDR3 is TGTGCCAGCAGTTACCCTGACAGGGGGGGAGAGCAGTTCTTC.

In its sample, this clonotype was seen many times. V gene TRBV12-3 or TRBV12-4 combines with J gene TRBJ1-3; D may be TRBD1 (6 bases). V shed 6 bases and J shed 6 bases, with 15 bases lying between them. The CDR3 length is 14 residues. The CDR3 spells CASSPPGAINTIYF. CDR3 in DNA: TGTGCCAGCAGCCCTCCAGGGGCCATAAACACCATATATTTT.

This clonotype was seen at least ten times. The chain joins TRBV25-1 to TRBJ1-1; the D gene is possibly TRBD1 (5 bases). CDR3 length: 14 amino acids. Germline CDR1 MGHDK, CDR2 SYGVNS. Between the trimmed V and J ends, which lost 3 bases and 1 base, there was a span of 9 bases. This chain's CDR3 is CASSEYRTNTEAFF. The DNA for the CDR3 is TGTGCCAGCAGTGAGTACAGGACGAACACTGAAGCTTTCTTT.

This clonotype came up many times. The V call is TRBV11-2, the J call TRBJ2-6; possible D gene TRBD1, 6 bases. Germline CDR1 SGHAT, CDR2 FQNNGV. V was shortened by 5 bases and J by 1 base, with 18 bases between the two germline ends. The CDR3 is 18 amino acids. The DNA of the CDR3 is TGTGCCAGCAGCCCTCGGAACAGGGAATTTTCTGGGGCCAACGTCCTGACTTTC. It specifies CASSPRNREFSGANVLTF.

This clonotype was observed at least ten times. The CDR3 region is CSARKSGTGDTEAFF. The CDR3 DNA reads as TGCAGTGCTAGGAAGTCCGGGACAGGGGACACTGAAGCTTTCTTT. This chain connects TRBV20-1 to TRBJ1-1; TRBD1 agrees at 10 bases. This CDR3 region has 15 residues. In germline, CDR1 is DFQATT, CDR2 SNEGSKA (reference sequence). J was trimmed by 3 bases and V by 3 bases; bases with no gene match: 7.

This clonotype appeared many times. This sequence joins TRBV14 and TRBJ1-1; D unclear. Between the trimmed V and J ends, which lost 4 bases and 7 bases, there was a span of 13 bases. This CDR3 region has 13 residues. Germline V lookup: CDR1 SGHDN, CDR2 FVKESK. CDR3 in DNA: TGTGCCAGCAGCCCTTTGGACGGGCGTGAAGCTTTCTTT. Translation gives CASSPLDGREAFF.

The gene calls are TRBV11-2 and TRBJ2-1; TRBD2 aligns across 8 bases. V shed 5 bases and J 9 bases; nucleotides not matched to a gene: 15. The CDR3 extends over 16 amino acids. Germline lookup yields CDR1 SGHAT and CDR2 FQNNGV. CDR3 loop: CASSLGTGTRNREQFF. DNA for the CDR3: TGTGCCAGCAGCCTAGGGACCGGGACTAGAAATCGTGAGCAGTTCTTC.